This T cell receptor (beta chain) was identified during a study of CD8 T cells in Susac syndrome. Study-wide findings and caveats: It was in TEMRA cells and active patients that Susac CD8+ clonal expansion peaked.

From blood CD8+ and CD4+ T cells, TCR beta sequences were generated. Points on this clonotype: Its target is not known.

Random hexamers were used to reverse transcribe the RNA input (roughly 0.5 to 1 ug). Amplification of TCR beta CDR3 across 54 Vbeta and 13 Jbeta was performed with immunoSEQ multiplex PCR. TCRdb fed the immunoSEQ multiplex PCR reads into MiXCR, producing one record per CDR3 protein. The table records some 120,000 distinct CDR3 sequences, just under 95% of them present only once. The origin of this receptor is a human donor with Susac syndrome. The sample consisted of CD8+ T cells from PBMCs.

CDR3 bases: TGTGCCACCAGTGATTTGCTTTGCAGAGGTAAAGTCCAGCCCCAGCATTTT. This encodes CATSDLLCRGKVQPQHF. The V gene is TRBV24-1, the J gene TRBJ1-5; D gene unclear. V lost 0 bases and J 7 bases, leaving 18 bases between the germline ends. The CDR3 is 17 residues long. Per the germline V gene, CDR1 is KGHDR and CDR2 is SFDVKD.